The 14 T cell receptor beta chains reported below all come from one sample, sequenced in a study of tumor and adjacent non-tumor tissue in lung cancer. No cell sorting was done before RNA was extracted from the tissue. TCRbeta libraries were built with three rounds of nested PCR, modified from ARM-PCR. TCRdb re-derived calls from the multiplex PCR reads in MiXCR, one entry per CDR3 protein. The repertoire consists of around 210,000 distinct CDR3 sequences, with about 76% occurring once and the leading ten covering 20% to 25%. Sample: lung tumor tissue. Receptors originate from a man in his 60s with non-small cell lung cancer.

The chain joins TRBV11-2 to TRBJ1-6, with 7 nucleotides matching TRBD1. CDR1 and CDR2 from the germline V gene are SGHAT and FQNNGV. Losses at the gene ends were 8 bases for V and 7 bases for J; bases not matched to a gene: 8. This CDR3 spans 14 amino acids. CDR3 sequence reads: CASGRDSGNSPLHF. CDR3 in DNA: TGTGCCAGCGGCCGGGACAGTGGCAATTCACCCCTCCACTTT.

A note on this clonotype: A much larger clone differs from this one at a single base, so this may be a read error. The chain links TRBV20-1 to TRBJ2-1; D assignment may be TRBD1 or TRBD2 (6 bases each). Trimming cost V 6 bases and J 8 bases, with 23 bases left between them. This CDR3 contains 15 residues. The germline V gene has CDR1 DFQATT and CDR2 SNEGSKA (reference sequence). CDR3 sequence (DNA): TGCAGTGCCAGTGTACTAGTGGGGGGCTCCTATGAGCAGTTCTTC. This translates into CSASVLVGGSYEQFF.

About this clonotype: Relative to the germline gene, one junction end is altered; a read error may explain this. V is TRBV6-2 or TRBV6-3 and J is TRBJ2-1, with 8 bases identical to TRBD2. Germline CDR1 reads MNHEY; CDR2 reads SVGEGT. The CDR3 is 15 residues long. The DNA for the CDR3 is TGTGCCAGCAGTTTTAGCGGGAAGGTCTACAATGAGCAGTTATTC. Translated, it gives CASSFSGKVYNEQLF.

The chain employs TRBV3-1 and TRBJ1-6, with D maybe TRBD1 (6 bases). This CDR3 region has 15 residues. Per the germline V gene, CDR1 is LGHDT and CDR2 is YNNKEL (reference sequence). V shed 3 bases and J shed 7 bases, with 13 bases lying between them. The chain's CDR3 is CASSHGSRGNSPLHF. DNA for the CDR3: TGTGCCAGCAGCCATGGGTCCAGGGGAAATTCACCCCTCCACTTT.

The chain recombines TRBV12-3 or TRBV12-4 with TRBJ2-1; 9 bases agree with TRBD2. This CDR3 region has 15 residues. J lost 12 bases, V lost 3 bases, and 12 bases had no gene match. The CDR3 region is CASSFGSSGSFGQFF. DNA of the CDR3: TGTGCCAGCAGTTTCGGGAGTAGCGGGAGCTTTGGGCAGTTCTTC.

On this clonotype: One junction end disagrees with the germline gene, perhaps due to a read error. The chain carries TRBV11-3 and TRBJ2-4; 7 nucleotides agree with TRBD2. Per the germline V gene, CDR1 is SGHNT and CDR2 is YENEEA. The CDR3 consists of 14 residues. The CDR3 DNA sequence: TGTGCCAGCAACCTAGGACTAGGGGCAAACATTCAATACTTC. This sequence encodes CASNLGLGANIQYF.

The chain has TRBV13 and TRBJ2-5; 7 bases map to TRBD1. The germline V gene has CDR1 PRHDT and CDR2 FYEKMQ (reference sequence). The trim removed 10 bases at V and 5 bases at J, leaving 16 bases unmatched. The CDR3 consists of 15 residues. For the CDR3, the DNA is TGTGCCATCAGTACGGCGCCAGGGGGTTGGGAGACCCAGTACTTC. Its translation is CAISTAPGGWETQYF.

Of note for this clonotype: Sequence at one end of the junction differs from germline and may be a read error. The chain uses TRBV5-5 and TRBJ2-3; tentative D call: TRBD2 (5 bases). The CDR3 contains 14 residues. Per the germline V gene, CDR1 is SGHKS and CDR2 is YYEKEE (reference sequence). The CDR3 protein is CDSSLGARTDTQYF. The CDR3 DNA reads TGTGACAGCAGCTTGGGAGCGAGGACAGATACGCAGTATTTT.

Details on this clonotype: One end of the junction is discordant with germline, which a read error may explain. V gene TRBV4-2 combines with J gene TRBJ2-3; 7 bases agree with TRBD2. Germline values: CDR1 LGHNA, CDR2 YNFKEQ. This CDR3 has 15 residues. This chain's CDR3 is CANSQTSGEADTQYF. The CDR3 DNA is TGTGCCAACAGCCAAACAAGCGGGGAGGCAGATACGCAGTATTTT.

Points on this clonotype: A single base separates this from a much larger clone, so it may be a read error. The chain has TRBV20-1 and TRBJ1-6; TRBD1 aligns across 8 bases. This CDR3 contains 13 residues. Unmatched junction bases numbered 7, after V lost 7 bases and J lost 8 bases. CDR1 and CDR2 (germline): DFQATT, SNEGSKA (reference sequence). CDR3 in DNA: TGCAGTGGTAGGGGACAGGAGGATTCACCCCTCCACTTT. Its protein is CSGRGQEDSPLHF.

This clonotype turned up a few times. CDR3 DNA: TGCAGCGTTGAAGAGGGGGGGGGAAACATTCAGTACTTC. It specifies CSVEEGGGNIQYF. The J gene is TRBJ2-4, the V gene TRBV29-1; 7 bases fit TRBD2. Germline V lookup: CDR1 SQVTM, CDR2 ANQGSEA. The V and J ends lost 0 bases and 6 bases, in that order; junction bases with no gene match: 2. The CDR3 has 13 amino acids.

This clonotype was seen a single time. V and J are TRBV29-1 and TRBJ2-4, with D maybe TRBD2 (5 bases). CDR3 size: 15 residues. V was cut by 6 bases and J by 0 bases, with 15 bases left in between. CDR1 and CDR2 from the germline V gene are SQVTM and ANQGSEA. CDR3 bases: TGCAGCGTGTCCGGAGGTGTTCGAGCCAAAAACATTCAGTACTTC. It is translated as CSVSGGVRAKNIQYF. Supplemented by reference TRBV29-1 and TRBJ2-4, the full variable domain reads SAVISQKPSRDICQRGTSLTIQCQVDSQVTMMFWYRQQPGQSLTLIATANQGSEATYESGFVIDKFPISRPNLTFSTLTVSNMSPEDSSIYLCSVSGGVRAKNIQYFGAGTRLSVL.

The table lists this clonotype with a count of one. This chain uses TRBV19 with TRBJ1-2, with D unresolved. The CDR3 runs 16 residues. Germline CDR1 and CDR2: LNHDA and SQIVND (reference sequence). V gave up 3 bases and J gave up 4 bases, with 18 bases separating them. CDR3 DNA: TGTGCCAGTAGTATCAGCGGCACCTCGATATTCTATGGCTACACCTTC. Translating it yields CASSISGTSIFYGYTF.

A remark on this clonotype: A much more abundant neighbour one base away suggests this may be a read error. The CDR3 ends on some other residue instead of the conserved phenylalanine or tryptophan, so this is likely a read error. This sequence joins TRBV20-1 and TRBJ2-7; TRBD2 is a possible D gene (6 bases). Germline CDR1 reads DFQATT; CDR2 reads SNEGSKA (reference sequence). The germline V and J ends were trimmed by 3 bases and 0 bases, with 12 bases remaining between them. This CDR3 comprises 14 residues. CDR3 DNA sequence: TGCAGTGCTAGTTATCCGGGGGTCTCCTACGAGCAGTACCTC. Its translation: CSASYPGVSYEQYL.